This is a list of T cell receptor beta chains from one sample in a study of T cells after posttransplantation cyclophosphamide. Profiled with immunoSEQ multiplex PCR; TCRdb holds only in-frame clones, not every one. This table has tens of thousands of clones, more than 85% appearing once. The specimen was naive CD4+ T cells sorted from blood. The receptors were sampled from a man aged 25 to 40 in good health and a related stem cell transplant donor. Both conserved end residues are part of each CDR3. The order of the fields is D gene, J gene, V gene, clone size, CDR3 protein, CDR3 DNA. D genes are given only for firm matches. Part of the rows lack a size; the others show once, few, many or a class for expanded clones.

d_call: .; j_call: TRBJ2-4; v_call: TRBV5-1; clone_size: .; cdr3_aa: CASSSIGGENIQYF; cdr3_nt: TGCGCCAGCAGTTCGATCGGGGGAGAAAACATTCAGTACTTC
d_call: TRBD1; j_call: TRBJ1-2; v_call: TRBV27; clone_size: .; cdr3_aa: CASSSTWQGAVYGYTF; cdr3_nt: TGTGCCAGCAGTTCTACTTGGCAGGGGGCAGTCTATGGCTACACCTTC
d_call: TRBD2; j_call: TRBJ2-1; v_call: TRBV29-1; clone_size: .; cdr3_aa: CSAAGLAGGISYNEQFF; cdr3_nt: TGCAGCGCCGCGGGGCTAGCGGGGGGCATCTCCTACAATGAGCAGTTCTTC
d_call: .; j_call: TRBJ2-3; v_call: TRBV6-1; clone_size: .; cdr3_aa: CASTTGGNTDTQYF; cdr3_nt: TGTGCCAGCACCACAGGCGGAAACACAGATACGCAGTATTTT
d_call: .; j_call: TRBJ1-6; v_call: TRBV7-9; clone_size: .; cdr3_aa: CASSLVTGVPLHF; cdr3_nt: TGTGCCAGCAGCTTAGTCACGGGAGTTCCCCTCCACTTT
d_call: TRBD1; j_call: TRBJ1-4; v_call: TRBV28; clone_size: .; cdr3_aa: CASSLAGQGYEKLFF; cdr3_nt: TGTGCCAGCAGTCTCGCCGGACAGGGGTATGAAAAACTGTTTTTT
d_call: TRBD1; j_call: TRBJ1-5; v_call: TRBV5-6; clone_size: .; cdr3_aa: CASSSTDRGPNQPQHF; cdr3_nt: TGTGCCAGCAGCTCAACTGACAGGGGCCCCAATCAGCCCCAGCATTTT
d_call: .; j_call: TRBJ2-7; v_call: TRBV5-6; clone_size: .; cdr3_aa: CASSFDPIGSSWPLSEQYF; cdr3_nt: TGTGCCAGCAGCTTCGATCCTATCGGGTCTTCGTGGCCCCTCTCCGAGCAGTACTTC
d_call: .; j_call: TRBJ2-3; v_call: TRBV7-9; clone_size: .; cdr3_aa: CASSLVVGPLSSTDTQYF; cdr3_nt: TGTGCCAGCAGCTTAGTCGTCGGTCCCCTCTCTAGCACAGATACGCAGTATTTT
d_call: TRBD1; j_call: TRBJ1-6; v_call: TRBV11-2; clone_size: .; cdr3_aa: CASSSDRGRNNSPLHF; cdr3_nt: TGTGCCAGCAGCTCCGACAGGGGTCGGAATAATTCACCCCTCCACTTT
d_call: .; j_call: TRBJ2-7; v_call: TRBV5-5; clone_size: .; cdr3_aa: CASSPRSSGSSYEQYF; cdr3_nt: TGTGCCAGCAGCCCCCGGTCGTCGGGTAGCTCCTACGAGCAGTACTTC
d_call: .; j_call: TRBJ2-7; v_call: TRBV19; clone_size: .; cdr3_aa: CASSPQGSSYEQYF; cdr3_nt: TGTGCCAGTAGTCCACAGGGTTCGTCCTACGAGCAGTACTTC
d_call: .; j_call: TRBJ1-5; v_call: TRBV19; clone_size: .; cdr3_aa: CASSIGGTINQPQHF; cdr3_nt: TGTGCCAGTAGTATAGGAGGGACAATCAATCAGCCCCAGCATTTT
d_call: .; j_call: TRBJ2-3; v_call: TRBV5-1; clone_size: .; cdr3_aa: CASSLALTGSTDTQYF; cdr3_nt: TGCGCCAGCAGCTTGGCGTTAACAGGGAGCACCGATACGCAGTATTTT
d_call: TRBD1; j_call: TRBJ1-2; v_call: TRBV28; clone_size: .; cdr3_aa: CASRSGGQGASYGYTF; cdr3_nt: TGTGCCAGCAGGTCAGGTGGACAGGGGGCAAGCTATGGCTACACCTTC
d_call: TRBD2; j_call: TRBJ2-3; v_call: TRBV5-6; clone_size: .; cdr3_aa: CASSLAGADTQYF; cdr3_nt: TGTGCCAGCAGTCTAGCGGGGGCAGATACGCAGTATTTT
d_call: .; j_call: TRBJ1-2; v_call: TRBV27; clone_size: .; cdr3_aa: CASSFKRNYGYTF; cdr3_nt: TGTGCCAGCAGTTTTAAGAGGAACTATGGCTACACCTTC
d_call: .; j_call: TRBJ2-3; v_call: TRBV7-9; clone_size: .; cdr3_aa: CASSSIAQGTDTQYF; cdr3_nt: TGTGCCAGCAGCTCAATTGCACAAGGCACAGATACGCAGTATTTT
d_call: TRBD1; j_call: TRBJ2-7; v_call: TRBV7-2; clone_size: once; cdr3_aa: CASSESGTGDSEQYF; cdr3_nt: TGTGCCAGCAGCGAATCCGGGACAGGGGATAGCGAGCAGTACTTC
d_call: .; j_call: TRBJ1-2; v_call: TRBV19; clone_size: .; cdr3_aa: CASSIEERTDGYTF; cdr3_nt: TGTGCCAGTAGTATAGAGGAAAGGACAGATGGCTACACCTTC
d_call: .; j_call: TRBJ1-5; v_call: TRBV19; clone_size: few; cdr3_aa: CASSSPAGVNQPQHF; cdr3_nt: TGTGCCAGTAGTTCCCCCGCGGGGGTCAATCAGCCCCAGCATTTT
d_call: TRBD2; j_call: TRBJ2-5; v_call: TRBV5-1; clone_size: .; cdr3_aa: CASTREGRVQETQYF; cdr3_nt: TGCGCCAGTACCCGGGAGGGCCGGGTCCAAGAGACCCAGTACTTC
d_call: TRBD1; j_call: TRBJ1-2; v_call: TRBV11-2; clone_size: .; cdr3_aa: CASSAGTGASGYTF; cdr3_nt: TGTGCCAGCAGCGCCGGGACAGGGGCCAGTGGCTACACCTTC
d_call: .; j_call: TRBJ2-1; v_call: TRBV5-1; clone_size: .; cdr3_aa: CASSLGQSSYNEQFF; cdr3_nt: TGCGCCAGCAGCTTGGGACAGAGCTCCTACAATGAGCAGTTCTTC
d_call: TRBD1; j_call: TRBJ1-1; v_call: TRBV29-1; clone_size: .; cdr3_aa: CSVAGQGWTEAFF; cdr3_nt: TGCAGCGTTGCAGGACAGGGATGGACTGAAGCTTTCTTT
d_call: TRBD1; j_call: TRBJ1-6; v_call: TRBV6-5; clone_size: few; cdr3_aa: CASSRGQVNSPLHF; cdr3_nt: TGTGCCAGCAGCAGGGGACAGGTCAATTCACCCCTCCACTTT
d_call: .; j_call: TRBJ1-6; v_call: TRBV5-6; clone_size: .; cdr3_aa: CASSSSWGDSPLHF; cdr3_nt: TGTGCCAGCAGCTCGTCCTGGGGGGATTCACCCCTCCACTTT
d_call: TRBD1; j_call: TRBJ1-2; v_call: TRBV6-5; clone_size: .; cdr3_aa: CASNTGQGDDYGYTF; cdr3_nt: TGTGCCAGTAACACCGGACAGGGGGATGACTATGGCTACACCTTC
d_call: .; j_call: TRBJ1-1; v_call: TRBV13; clone_size: .; cdr3_aa: CASSLGGANTEAFF; cdr3_nt: TGTGCCAGCAGCTTAGGAGGGGCGAACACTGAAGCTTTCTTT
d_call: .; j_call: TRBJ1-1; v_call: TRBV28; clone_size: .; cdr3_aa: CASRHLTETEAFF; cdr3_nt: TGTGCCAGCAGGCATTTAACGGAGACTGAAGCTTTCTTT
d_call: .; j_call: TRBJ2-5; v_call: TRBV5-1; clone_size: .; cdr3_aa: CASSSRGGQETQYF; cdr3_nt: TGCGCCAGCAGCTCTAGGGGGGGACAAGAGACCCAGTACTTC
d_call: TRBD1; j_call: TRBJ2-3; v_call: TRBV10-3; clone_size: .; cdr3_aa: CATSPNRGQGEYF; cdr3_nt: TGTGCCACCTCGCCAAACCGGGGACAGGGGGAGTATTTT
d_call: TRBD2; j_call: TRBJ2-5; v_call: TRBV7-9; clone_size: .; cdr3_aa: CASSLATSGGITYQETQYF; cdr3_nt: TGTGCCAGCAGCTTAGCGACTAGCGGGGGAATCACGTACCAAGAGACCCAGTACTTC
d_call: TRBD2; j_call: TRBJ2-1; v_call: TRBV11-3; clone_size: .; cdr3_aa: CASSTGLAGGSEQFF; cdr3_nt: TGTGCCAGCAGCACGGGACTAGCGGGGGGGTCTGAGCAGTTCTTC
d_call: .; j_call: TRBJ2-5; v_call: TRBV6-5; clone_size: .; cdr3_aa: CASSYSGAGETQYF; cdr3_nt: TGTGCCAGCAGTTACTCAGGGGCTGGGGAGACCCAGTACTTC
d_call: TRBD1; j_call: TRBJ2-7; v_call: TRBV6-5; clone_size: .; cdr3_aa: CASSQDRTQSEQYF; cdr3_nt: TGTGCCAGCAGTCAGGACAGGACACAATCCGAGCAGTACTTC
d_call: .; j_call: TRBJ2-4; v_call: TRBV5-6; clone_size: few; cdr3_aa: CASSLGVRGSAKNIQYF; cdr3_nt: TGTGCCAGCAGCTTGGGGGTCCGGGGATCAGCCAAAAACATTCAGTACTTC
d_call: TRBD2; j_call: TRBJ2-1; v_call: TRBV7-7; clone_size: once; cdr3_aa: CASSLGGLADSYNEQFF; cdr3_nt: TGTGCCAGCAGCTTAGGCGGGCTAGCGGACTCCTACAATGAGCAGTTCTTC
d_call: .; j_call: TRBJ2-5; v_call: TRBV7-9; clone_size: once; cdr3_aa: CASSLVAGRETQYF; cdr3_nt: TGTGCCAGCAGCTTAGTCGCAGGGCGGGAGACCCAGTACTTC
d_call: .; j_call: TRBJ1-5; v_call: TRBV6-5; clone_size: .; cdr3_aa: CASSYSAGRPQHF; cdr3_nt: TGTGCCAGCAGTTACTCAGCGGGAAGGCCCCAGCATTTT
d_call: .; j_call: TRBJ1-1; v_call: TRBV10-3; clone_size: few; cdr3_aa: CASAGRANTEAFF; cdr3_nt: TGTGCCAGCGCGGGACGAGCGAACACTGAAGCTTTCTTT
d_call: .; j_call: TRBJ2-6; v_call: TRBV2; clone_size: few; cdr3_aa: CASKGAGANVLTF; cdr3_nt: TGTGCCAGCAAAGGGGCTGGGGCCAACGTCCTGACTTTC
d_call: .; j_call: TRBJ2-7; v_call: TRBV5-4; clone_size: .; cdr3_aa: CASSLGGVRAYEQYF; cdr3_nt: TGTGCCAGCAGCTTGGGGGGGGTGAGGGCCTACGAGCAGTACTTC
d_call: TRBD2; j_call: TRBJ2-2; v_call: TRBV11-2; clone_size: .; cdr3_aa: CASSLLAGTGELFF; cdr3_nt: TGTGCCAGCAGCTTACTAGCGGGCACCGGGGAGCTGTTTTTT